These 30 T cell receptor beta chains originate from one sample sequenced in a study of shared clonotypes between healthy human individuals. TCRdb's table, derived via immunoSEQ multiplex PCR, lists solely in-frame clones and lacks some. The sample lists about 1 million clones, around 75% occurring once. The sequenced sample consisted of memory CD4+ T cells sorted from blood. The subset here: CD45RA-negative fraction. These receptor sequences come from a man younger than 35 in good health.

The CDR3 is CASSEQGANQPQHF. In DNA, the CDR3 is TGTGCCAGCAGTGAACAGGGGGCTAATCAGCCCCAGCATTTT. The V gene is TRBV2, the J gene TRBJ1-5, with 8 nucleotides matching TRBD1. V was clipped by 2 bases and J by 4 bases; unmatched bases: 1. The germline V gene has CDR1 SNHLY and CDR2 FYNNEI. The CDR3 is 14 residues long.

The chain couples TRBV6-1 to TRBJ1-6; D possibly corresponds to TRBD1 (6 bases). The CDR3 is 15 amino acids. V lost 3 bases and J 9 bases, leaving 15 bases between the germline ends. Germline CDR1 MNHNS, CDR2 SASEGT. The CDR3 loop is CASSEGALGGSPLHF. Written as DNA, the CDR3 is TGTGCCAGCAGTGAGGGGGCACTGGGCGGTTCACCCCTCCACTTT.

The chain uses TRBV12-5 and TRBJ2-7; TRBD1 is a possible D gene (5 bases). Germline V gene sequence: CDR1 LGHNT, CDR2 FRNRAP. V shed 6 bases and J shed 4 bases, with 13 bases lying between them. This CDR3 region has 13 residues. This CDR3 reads CASGRQSRYEQYF. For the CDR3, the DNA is TGTGCTAGTGGGAGACAGAGCCGTTACGAGCAGTACTTC. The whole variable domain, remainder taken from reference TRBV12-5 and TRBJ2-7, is DARVTQTPRHKVTEMGQEVTMRCQPILGHNTVFWYRQTMMQGLELLAYFRNRAPLDDSGMPKDRFSAEMPDATLATLKIQPSEPRDSAVYFCASGRQSRYEQYFGPGTRLTVT.

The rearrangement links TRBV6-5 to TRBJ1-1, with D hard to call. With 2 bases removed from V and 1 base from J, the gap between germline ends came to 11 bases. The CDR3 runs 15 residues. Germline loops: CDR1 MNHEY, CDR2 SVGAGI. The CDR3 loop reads CASSYGPARNTEAFF. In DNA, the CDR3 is TGTGCCAGCAGTTACGGCCCGGCACGGAACACTGAAGCTTTCTTT.

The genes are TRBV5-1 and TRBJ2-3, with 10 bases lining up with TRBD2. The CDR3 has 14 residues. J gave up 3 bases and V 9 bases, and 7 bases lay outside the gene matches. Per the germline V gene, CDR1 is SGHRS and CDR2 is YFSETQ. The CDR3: CATRTSGQTDTQYF. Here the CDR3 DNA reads TGCGCCACTCGGACTAGCGGCCAGACAGATACGCAGTATTTT.

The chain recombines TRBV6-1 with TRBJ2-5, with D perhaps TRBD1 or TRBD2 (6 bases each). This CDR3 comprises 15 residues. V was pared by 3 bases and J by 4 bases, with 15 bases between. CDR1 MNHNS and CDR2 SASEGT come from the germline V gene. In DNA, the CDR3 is TGTGCCAGCAGTGAGACGGGGGCCGGGAGAGAGACCCAGTACTTC. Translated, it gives CASSETGAGRETQYF.

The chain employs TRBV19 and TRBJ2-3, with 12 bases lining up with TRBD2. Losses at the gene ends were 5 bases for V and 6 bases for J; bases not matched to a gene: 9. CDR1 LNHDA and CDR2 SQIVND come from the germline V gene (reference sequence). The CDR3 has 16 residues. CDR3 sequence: CASSRSLAGGPDTQYF. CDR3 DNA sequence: TGTGCCAGTAGTCGGAGTCTAGCGGGAGGGCCGGATACGCAGTATTTT.

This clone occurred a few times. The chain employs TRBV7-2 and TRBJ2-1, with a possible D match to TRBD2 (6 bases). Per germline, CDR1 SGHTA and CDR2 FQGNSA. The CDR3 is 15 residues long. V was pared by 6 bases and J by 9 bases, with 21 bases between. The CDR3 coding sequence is TGTGCCAGCAGAGTAAGATGGGACTCGGGTGGTGAGCAGTTCTTC. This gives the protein CASRVRWDSGGEQFF.

This chain's CDR3 is CSARQGSSAFF. DNA for the CDR3: TGCAGTGCTCGACAGGGATCCTCGGCTTTCTTT. This chain connects TRBV20-1 to TRBJ1-1; 7 positions agree with TRBD1. Per germline, CDR1 DFQATT and CDR2 SNEGSKA (reference sequence). V lost 5 bases and J lost 11; bases outside the gene matches: 8. CDR3 length: 11 amino acids.

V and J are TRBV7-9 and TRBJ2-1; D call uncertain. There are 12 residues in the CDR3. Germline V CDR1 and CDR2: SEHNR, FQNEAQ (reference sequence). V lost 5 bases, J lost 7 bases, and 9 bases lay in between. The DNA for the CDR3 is TGTGCCAGCAGCCCAAAGGGAAATGAGCAGTTCTTC. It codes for CASSPKGNEQFF. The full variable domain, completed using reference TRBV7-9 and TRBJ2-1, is DTGVSQNPRHKITKRGQNVTFRCDPISEHNRLYWYRQTLGQGPEFLTYFQNEAQLEKSRLLSDRFSAERPKGSFSTLEIQRTEQGDSAMYLCASSPKGNEQFFGPGTRLTVL.

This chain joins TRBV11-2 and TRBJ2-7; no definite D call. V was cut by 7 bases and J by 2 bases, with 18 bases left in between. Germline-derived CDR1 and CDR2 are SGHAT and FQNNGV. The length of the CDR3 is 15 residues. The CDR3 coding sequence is TGTGCCAGCACCCACAGCCCCGGGCTCACCTACGAGCAGTACTTC. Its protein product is CASTHSPGLTYEQYF.

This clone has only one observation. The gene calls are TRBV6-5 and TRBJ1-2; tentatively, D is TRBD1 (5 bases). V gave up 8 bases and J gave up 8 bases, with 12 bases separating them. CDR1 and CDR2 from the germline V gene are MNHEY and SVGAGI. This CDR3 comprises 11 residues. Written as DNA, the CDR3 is TGTGCCAGCCAGGGTGAAGAAGGCTACACCTTC. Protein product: CASQGEEGYTF.

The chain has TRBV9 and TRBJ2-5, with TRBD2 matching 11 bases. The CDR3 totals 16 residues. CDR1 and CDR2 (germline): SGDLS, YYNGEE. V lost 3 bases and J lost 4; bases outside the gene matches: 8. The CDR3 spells CASSDTSGRLGETQYF. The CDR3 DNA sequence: TGTGCCAGCAGCGATACTAGCGGGAGATTGGGAGAGACCCAGTACTTC.

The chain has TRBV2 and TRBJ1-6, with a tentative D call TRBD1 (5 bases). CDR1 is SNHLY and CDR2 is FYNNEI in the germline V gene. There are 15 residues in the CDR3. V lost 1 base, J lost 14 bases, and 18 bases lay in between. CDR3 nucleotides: TGTGCCAGCAGTGAAGTGGGGGGGACTCAACGGACCCTCCACTTT. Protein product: CASSEVGGTQRTLHF. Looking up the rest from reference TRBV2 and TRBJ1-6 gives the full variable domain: EPEVTQTPSHQVTQMGQEVILRCVPISNHLYFYWYRQILGQKVEFLVSFYNNEISEKSEIFDDQFSVERPDGSNFTLKIRSTKLEDSAMYFCASSEVGGTQRTLHFGNGTRLTVT.

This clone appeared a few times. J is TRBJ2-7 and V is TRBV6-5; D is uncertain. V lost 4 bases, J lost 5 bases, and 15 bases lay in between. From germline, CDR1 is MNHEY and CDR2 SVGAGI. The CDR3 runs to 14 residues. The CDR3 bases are TGTGCCAGCAGTTCGGACGCCGGATGGGACGAGCAGTACTTC. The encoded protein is CASSSDAGWDEQYF.

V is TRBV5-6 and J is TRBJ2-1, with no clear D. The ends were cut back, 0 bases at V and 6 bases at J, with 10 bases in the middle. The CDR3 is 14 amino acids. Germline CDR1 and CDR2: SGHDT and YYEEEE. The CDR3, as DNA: TGTGCCAGCAGCTTGGTTCTAGTGAGCAATGAGCAGTTCTTC. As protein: CASSLVLVSNEQFF.

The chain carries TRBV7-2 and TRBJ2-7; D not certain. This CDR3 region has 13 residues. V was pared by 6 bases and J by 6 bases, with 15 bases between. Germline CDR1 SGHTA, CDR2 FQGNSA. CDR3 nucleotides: TGTGCCAGCAGTCACCGACCCTACAGCGAGCAGTACTTC. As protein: CASSHRPYSEQYF.

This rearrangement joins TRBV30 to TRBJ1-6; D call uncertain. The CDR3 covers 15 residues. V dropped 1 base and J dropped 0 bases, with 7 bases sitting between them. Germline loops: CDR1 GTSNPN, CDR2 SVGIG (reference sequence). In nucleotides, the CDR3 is TGTGCCTGGAGTGCGTTTAGCTCCTATAATTCACCCCTCCACTTT. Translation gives CAWSAFSSYNSPLHF. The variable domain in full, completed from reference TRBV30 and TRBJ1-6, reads SQTIHQWPATLVQPVGSPLSLECTVEGTSNPNLYWYRQAAGRGLQLLFYSVGIGQISSEVPQNLSASRPQDRQFILSSKKLLLSDSGFYLCAWSAFSSYNSPLHFGNGTRLTVT.

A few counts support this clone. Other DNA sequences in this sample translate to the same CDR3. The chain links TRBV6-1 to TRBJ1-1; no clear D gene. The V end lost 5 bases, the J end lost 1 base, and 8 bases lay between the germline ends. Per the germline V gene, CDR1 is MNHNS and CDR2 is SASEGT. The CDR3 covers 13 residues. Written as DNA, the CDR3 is TGTGCCAGCAGTCCGAGAGGGAACACTGAAGCTTTCTTT. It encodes CASSPRGNTEAFF.

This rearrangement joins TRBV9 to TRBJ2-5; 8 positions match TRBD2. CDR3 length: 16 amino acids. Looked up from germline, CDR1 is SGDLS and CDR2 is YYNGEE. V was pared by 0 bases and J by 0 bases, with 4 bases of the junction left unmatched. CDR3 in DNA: TGTGCCAGCAGCGTAGTCGGCGGGGGGTACCAAGAGACCCAGTACTTC. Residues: CASSVVGGGYQETQYF.

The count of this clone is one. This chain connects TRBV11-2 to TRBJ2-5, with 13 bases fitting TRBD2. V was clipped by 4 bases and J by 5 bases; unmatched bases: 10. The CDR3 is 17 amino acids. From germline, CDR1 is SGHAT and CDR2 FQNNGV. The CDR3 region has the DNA TGTGCCAGCAGCTCCAGGACTAGCGGGGGAACGGGGGAGACCCAGTACTTC. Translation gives CASSSRTSGGTGETQYF. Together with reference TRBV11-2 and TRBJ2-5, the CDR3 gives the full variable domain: EAGVAQSPRYKIIEKRQSVAFWCNPISGHATLYWYQQILGQGPKLLIQFQNNGVVDDSQLPKDRFSAERLKGVDSTLKIQPAKLEDSAVYLCASSSRTSGGTGETQYFGPGTRLLVL.

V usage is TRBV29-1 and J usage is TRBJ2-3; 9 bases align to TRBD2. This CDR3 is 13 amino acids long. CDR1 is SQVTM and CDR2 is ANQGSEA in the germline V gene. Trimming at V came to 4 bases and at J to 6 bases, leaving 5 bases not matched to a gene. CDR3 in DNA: TGCAGCGTTGGGACTAGCGCCTGGGATACGCAGTATTTT. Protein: CSVGTSAWDTQYF.

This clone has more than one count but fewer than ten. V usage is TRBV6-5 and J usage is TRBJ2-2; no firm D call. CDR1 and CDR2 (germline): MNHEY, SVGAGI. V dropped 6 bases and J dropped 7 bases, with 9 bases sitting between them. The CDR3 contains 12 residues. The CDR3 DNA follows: TGTGCCAGCAGACCACAAAGCGGGGAGCTGTTTTTT. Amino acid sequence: CASRPQSGELFF.

Here the CDR3 DNA reads TGTGCCAGTAGCTACGGAGGGGGCGTCGGAAATTCACCCCTCCACTTT. This translates into CASSYGGGVGNSPLHF. The rearrangement links TRBV19 to TRBJ1-6, with 7 bases aligning to TRBD1. Per the germline V gene, CDR1 is LNHDA and CDR2 is SQIVND (reference sequence). The CDR3 is 16 residues long. V gave up 6 bases and J gave up 7 bases; unmatched junction bases: 12.

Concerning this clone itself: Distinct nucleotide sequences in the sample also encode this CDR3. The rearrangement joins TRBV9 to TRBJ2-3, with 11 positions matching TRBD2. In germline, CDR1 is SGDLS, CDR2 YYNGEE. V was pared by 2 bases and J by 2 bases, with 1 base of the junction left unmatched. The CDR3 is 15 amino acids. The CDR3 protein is CASSVTSGITDTQYF. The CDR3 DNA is TGTGCCAGCAGCGTGACTAGCGGGATCACAGATACGCAGTATTTT.

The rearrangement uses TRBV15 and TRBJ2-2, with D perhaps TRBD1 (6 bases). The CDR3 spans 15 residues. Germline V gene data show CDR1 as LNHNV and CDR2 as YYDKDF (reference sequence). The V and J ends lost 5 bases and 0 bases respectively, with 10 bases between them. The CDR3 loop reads CATSEQGPNTGELFF. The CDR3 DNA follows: TGTGCCACCAGCGAACAGGGACCGAACACCGGGGAGCTGTTTTTT.

CDR3 loop: CASSLGNLATGELFF. DNA of the CDR3: TGTGCCAGCAGCTTAGGTAACCTAGCGACCGGGGAGCTGTTTTTT. The J gene is TRBJ2-2, the V gene TRBV7-2; D is possibly TRBD2 (6 bases). Trimming left V 1 base short and J 5 bases short, with 11 bases between. The germline V gene encodes CDR1 SGHTA and CDR2 FQGNSA. This CDR3 is 15 amino acids long.

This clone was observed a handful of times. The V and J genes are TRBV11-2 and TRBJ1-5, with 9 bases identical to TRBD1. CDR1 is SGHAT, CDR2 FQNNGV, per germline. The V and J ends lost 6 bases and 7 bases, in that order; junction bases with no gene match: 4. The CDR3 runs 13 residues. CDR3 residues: CASSRDRDQPQHF. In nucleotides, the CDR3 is TGTGCCAGCAGTCGGGACAGGGACCAGCCCCAGCATTTT.

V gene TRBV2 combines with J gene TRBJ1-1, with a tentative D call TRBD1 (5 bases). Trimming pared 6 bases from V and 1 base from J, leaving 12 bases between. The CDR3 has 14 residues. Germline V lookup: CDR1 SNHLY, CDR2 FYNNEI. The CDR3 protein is CASRGVRENTEAFF. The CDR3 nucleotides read TGTGCCAGCAGGGGGGTTAGGGAGAACACTGAAGCTTTCTTT.

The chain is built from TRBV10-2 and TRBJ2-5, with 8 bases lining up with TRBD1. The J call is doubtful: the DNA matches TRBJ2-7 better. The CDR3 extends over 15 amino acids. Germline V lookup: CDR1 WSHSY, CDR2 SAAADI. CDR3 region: CASRAGQAISYEQYF. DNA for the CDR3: TGCGCCAGCAGGGCGGGACAGGCGATCTCCTACGAGCAGTACTTC.